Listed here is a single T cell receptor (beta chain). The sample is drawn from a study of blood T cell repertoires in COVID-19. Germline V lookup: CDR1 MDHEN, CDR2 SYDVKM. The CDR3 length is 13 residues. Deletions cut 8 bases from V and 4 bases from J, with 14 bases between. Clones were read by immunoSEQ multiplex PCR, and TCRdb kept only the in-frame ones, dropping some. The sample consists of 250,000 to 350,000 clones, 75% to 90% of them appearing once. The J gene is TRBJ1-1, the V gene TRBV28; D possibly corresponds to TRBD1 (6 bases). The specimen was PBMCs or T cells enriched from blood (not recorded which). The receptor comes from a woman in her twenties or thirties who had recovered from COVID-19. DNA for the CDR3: TGTGCCAGCCACGGGGTAGGGGGCACTGAAGCTTTCTTT. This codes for CASHGVGGTEAFF.